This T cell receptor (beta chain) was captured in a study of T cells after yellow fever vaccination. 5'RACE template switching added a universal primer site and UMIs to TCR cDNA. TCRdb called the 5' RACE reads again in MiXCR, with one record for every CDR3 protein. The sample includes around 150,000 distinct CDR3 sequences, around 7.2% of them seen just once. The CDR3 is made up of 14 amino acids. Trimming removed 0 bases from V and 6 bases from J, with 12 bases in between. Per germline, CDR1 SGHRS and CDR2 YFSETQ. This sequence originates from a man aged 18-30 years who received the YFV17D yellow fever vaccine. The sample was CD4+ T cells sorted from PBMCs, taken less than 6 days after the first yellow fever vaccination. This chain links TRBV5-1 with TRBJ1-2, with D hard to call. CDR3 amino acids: CASSLEVLNDGYTF. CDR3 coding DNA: TGCGCCAGCAGCTTGGAGGTTTTAAATGATGGCTACACCTTC.